This T cell receptor beta chain stems from a study of cytomegalovirus exposure and HLA in healthy donors. Overall study findings and caveats: In an earlier analysis, about 87% or about 30%: the productive usage of most TCR beta V segments. For cytomegalovirus status, the classifier reportedly gave diagnoses with high specificity and sensitivity. Solely CMV serostatus was available to characterize immune exposure.

PCR used 60 Vbeta primers and 13 Jbeta primers. Measured with immunoSEQ multiplex PCR; TCRdb has only the in-frame clones, and not every one. The sample has roughly 80,000 clones; 70% to 85% are singletons. Remarks on this clone: Antigen specificity is unknown.

The ends lost 0 bases at V and 4 bases at J; junction bases unmatched: 7. CDR1 is KGHSH and CDR2 is LQKENI in the germline V gene. The CDR3 loop spans 16 amino acids. V gene TRBV18 combines with J gene TRBJ2-7; 9 nucleotides align to TRBD2. Material for sequencing was PBMCs. The receptor was derived from a woman between 50 and 59 years old in good health and CMV-seronegative. The chain's CDR3 is CASSPPGGRAAYEQYF. The CDR3 bases are TGTGCCAGCTCACCACCAGGCGGGAGGGCCGCGTACGAGCAGTACTTC.